A selection of T cell receptor beta chains follows, all from one sample in a study of graft-versus-host responses after intestinal transplantation. The data were produced by immunoSEQ multiplex PCR, yet TCRdb's version contains in-frame clones alone and is incomplete. The table lists some 130,000 clones, over 85% of them singletons. Their antigens are not known. The sequencing used unstimulated CD4+ T cells sorted from spleen or lymph node cells, collected before intestinal transplant. The source of these receptors is a human donor who received an intestinal transplant. CDR3s include the opening cysteine and the closing phenylalanine or tryptophan. The order of the fields is clone size, CDR3 length, V gene, CDR3 protein. Expanded clones are given a class, and other clones once, few, many or no size at all.

clone_size: .
cdr3_length: 14
v_call: TRBV5-1
cdr3_aa: CASSWRQGDQPQHF

clone_size: .
cdr3_length: 15
v_call: TRBV4-1
cdr3_aa: CASSQEETGTDTQYF

clone_size: once
cdr3_length: 11
v_call: TRBV5-1
cdr3_aa: CASSLEGTQYF

clone_size: .
cdr3_length: 16
v_call: TRBV11-2
cdr3_aa: CASSSRASGIYNEQFF

clone_size: .
cdr3_length: 15
v_call: TRBV30
cdr3_aa: CAWSVRGQLTDTQYF

clone_size: .
cdr3_length: 17
v_call: TRBV5-1
cdr3_aa: CASSLLPLGEYLNEQFF

clone_size: .
cdr3_length: 12
v_call: TRBV28
cdr3_aa: CASSLLNQPQHF

clone_size: .
cdr3_length: 14
v_call: TRBV6-5
cdr3_aa: CASSYLGGTDTQYF

clone_size: .
cdr3_length: 16
v_call: TRBV14
cdr3_aa: CASSQGWGVSNYGYTF

clone_size: .
cdr3_length: 14
v_call: TRBV6-5
cdr3_aa: CASSSWGGAQPQHF

clone_size: .
cdr3_length: 13
v_call: TRBV28
cdr3_aa: CASSPTGEEKLFF

clone_size: .
cdr3_length: 14
v_call: TRBV5-1
cdr3_aa: CASSLGGPYNEQFF

clone_size: .
cdr3_length: 15
v_call: TRBV6-6
cdr3_aa: CASRNGGGGAYEQYF

clone_size: .
cdr3_length: 14
v_call: TRBV12-5
cdr3_aa: CASGLGAGYNEQFF

clone_size: once
cdr3_length: 13
v_call: TRBV18
cdr3_aa: CASSPDSSDEQYF

clone_size: .
cdr3_length: 14
v_call: TRBV29-1
cdr3_aa: CSVSTSTVNTEAFF

clone_size: .
cdr3_length: 15
v_call: TRBV25-1
cdr3_aa: CASSDATVANTEAFF

clone_size: .
cdr3_length: 13
v_call: TRBV9
cdr3_aa: CASSGKGTYEQYF

clone_size: few
cdr3_length: 13
v_call: TRBV6-6
cdr3_aa: CAAYKGSGNTIYF

clone_size: .
cdr3_length: 13
v_call: TRBV6-1
cdr3_aa: CASSGSGVYEQYF

clone_size: .
cdr3_length: 14
v_call: TRBV30
cdr3_aa: CAWSVVMNNYGYTF

clone_size: .
cdr3_length: 14
v_call: TRBV10-1
cdr3_aa: CASSEGHQGGEQYF

clone_size: .
cdr3_length: 11
v_call: TRBV20-1
cdr3_aa: CSARDVYEQYF

clone_size: .
cdr3_length: 16
v_call: TRBV4-1
cdr3_aa: CASSQGRTDPYNEQFF